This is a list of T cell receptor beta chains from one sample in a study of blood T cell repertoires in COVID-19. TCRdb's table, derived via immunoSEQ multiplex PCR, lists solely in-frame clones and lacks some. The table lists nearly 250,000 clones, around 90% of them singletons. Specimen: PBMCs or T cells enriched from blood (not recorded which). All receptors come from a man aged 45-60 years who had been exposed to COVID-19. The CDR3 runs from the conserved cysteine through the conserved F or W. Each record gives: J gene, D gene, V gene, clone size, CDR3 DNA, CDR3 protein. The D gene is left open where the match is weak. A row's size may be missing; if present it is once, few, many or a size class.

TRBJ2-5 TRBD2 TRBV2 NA TGTGCCAGCAGTTTTAGCGGGAGGGAGACCCAGTACTTC CASSFSGRETQYF
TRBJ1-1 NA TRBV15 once TGTGCCACCAGCAGAGTAGGGAGGACTGAAGCTTTCTTT CATSRVGRTEAFF
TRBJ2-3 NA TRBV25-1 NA TGTGCCAGCGCATCGGGGGGCGCGACGACAGATACGCAGTATTTT CASASGGATTDTQYF
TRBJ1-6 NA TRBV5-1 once TGCGCCAGCAGCTTGGCACAGGGAAATTCACCCCTCCACTTT CASSLAQGNSPLHF
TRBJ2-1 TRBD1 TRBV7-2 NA TGTGCCAGCAGCCGGGACAGATTGTCGAATGAGCAGTTCTTC CASSRDRLSNEQFF
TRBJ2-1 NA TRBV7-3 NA TGTGCCAGCAGCCTACGGTCGGGCAATGAGCAGTTCTTC CASSLRSGNEQFF
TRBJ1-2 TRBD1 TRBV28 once TGTGCCAGCAGTTTCCCGGACAGGGGTGGCTACACCTTC CASSFPDRGGYTF
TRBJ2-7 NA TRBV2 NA TGTGCCAGCACAACGTCCCTCTACTACGAGCAGTACTTC CASTTSLYYEQYF
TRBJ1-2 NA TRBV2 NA TGTGCCAGCAGTGAACGAAGCCCCAACTATGGCTACACCTTC CASSERSPNYGYTF
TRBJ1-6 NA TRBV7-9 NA TGTGCCAGCAGCTTAGGGGGGCCCCTTACTAATTCACCCCTCCACTTT CASSLGGPLTNSPLHF
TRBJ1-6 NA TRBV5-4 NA TGTGCCAGCAGCCCCCTAAACGATAATTCACCCCTCCACTTT CASSPLNDNSPLHF
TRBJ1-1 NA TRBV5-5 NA TGTGCCAGCAGCTACTTCGACAGGATGAACACTGAAGCTTTCTTT CASSYFDRMNTEAFF
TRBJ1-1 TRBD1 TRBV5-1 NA TGCGCCAGCAGCTTGCGACAGGGGGATGTGGGGACTGAAGCTTTCTTT CASSLRQGDVGTEAFF
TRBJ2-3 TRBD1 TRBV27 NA TGTGCCAGCAGCGAAGGGGACAGGGAGAGCACAGATACGCAGTATTTT CASSEGDRESTDTQYF
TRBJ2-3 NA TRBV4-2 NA TGTGCCAGCAGCCAAGGTCAAACGGGGAGAACAGATACGCAGTATTTT CASSQGQTGRTDTQYF
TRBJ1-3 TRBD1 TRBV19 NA TGTGCCAGTAGTCTCTCAGGGGGACTTGGAAACACCATATATTTT CASSLSGGLGNTIYF
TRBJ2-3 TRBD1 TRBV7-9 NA TGTGCCAGCAGGCCGGGCAGGGGGAAGCACACAGATACGCAGTATTTT CASRPGRGKHTDTQYF
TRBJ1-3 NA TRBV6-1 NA TGTGCCAGCAGTGAAGCATACAGGCCCTCTGGAAACACCATATATTTT CASSEAYRPSGNTIYF
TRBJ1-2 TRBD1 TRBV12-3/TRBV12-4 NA TGTGCCAGCAGTTTTGGACAGGGGTTTGGCTACACCTTC CASSFGQGFGYTF
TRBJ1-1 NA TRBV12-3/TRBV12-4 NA TGTGCCAGCAGTCAGGCCATTTTGGCTTTCTTT CASSQAILAFF
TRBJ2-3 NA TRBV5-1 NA TGCGCCAGCGGCGGAGGGCCGATGATAACAGATACGCAGTATTTT CASGGGPMITDTQYF
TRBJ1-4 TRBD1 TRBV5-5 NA TGTGCCAGCAGCCCCTACTCAGGACAGGGTGGGGAAAAACTGTTTTTT CASSPYSGQGGEKLFF
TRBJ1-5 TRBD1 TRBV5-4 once TGTGCCAGCAGCTTCCAGGGGGAGAAGGGGCCCCAGCATTTT CASSFQGEKGPQHF
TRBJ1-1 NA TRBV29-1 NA TGCAGCGCCCGGGGGGGGCGGACTGAAGCTTTCTTT CSARGGRTEAFF
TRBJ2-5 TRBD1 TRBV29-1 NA TGCAGCGTTGAAGGCTTGGGGACAGGGGGCAGTACTTGGGAGACCCAGTACTTC CSVEGLGTGGSTWETQYF
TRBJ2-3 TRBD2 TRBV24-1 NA TGTGCCACCAGTGATTTTCTTAGCGGGGATGGAATTAGCACAGATACGCAGTATTTT CATSDFLSGDGISTDTQYF
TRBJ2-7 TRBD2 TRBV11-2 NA TGTGCCAGCAGCACCTCTAGCGGGGGGTTCTACGAGCAGTACTTC CASSTSSGGFYEQYF
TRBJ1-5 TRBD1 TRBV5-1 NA TGCGCCAGCAGCTGGACAGGTTCTCAGCCCCAGCATTTT CASSWTGSQPQHF
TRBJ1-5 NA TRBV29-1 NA TGCAGCGTTGTCAGGGGAGAGGGTCAGCCCCAGCATTTT CSVVRGEGQPQHF
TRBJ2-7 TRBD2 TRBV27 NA TGTGCCAGCAGTCCAAGACTAGCGTATGGACTCTCCTACGAGCAGTACTTC CASSPRLAYGLSYEQYF
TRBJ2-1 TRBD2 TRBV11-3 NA TGTGCCAGCAGCTTCCTAGCGGGAGGGCCGGTCGGTGAGCAGTTCTTC CASSFLAGGPVGEQFF
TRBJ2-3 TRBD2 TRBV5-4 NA TGTGCCGTTCTGACTAGCGGGGTCCTCGGCGGCACAGATACGCAGTATTTT CAVLTSGVLGGTDTQYF